A selection of T cell receptor beta chains follows, all from one sample in a study of cytomegalovirus exposure and HLA in healthy donors. TCRdb keeps only in-frame clones here, not all; method: immunoSEQ multiplex PCR. Of 70,000 to 80,000 clones in the sample, approximately 94% were seen once. Input material: PBMCs. These receptors originate from a woman aged 18 to 35 in good health and CMV-seropositive. Both conserved end residues are part of each CDR3.

V	CDR3
TRBV18	CASSGQGIGYTF
TRBV5-4	CASSYGGTSGNEQFF
TRBV28	CASSDTPGQGTYEQYF
TRBV28	CASTLKRTVPDQPQHF
TRBV27	CASSISGRGNEQFF
TRBV7-6	CASSSGDGDRRFSEAFF
TRBV6-1	CASSDRIYNSPLHF
TRBV5-1	CASSLVGGGTDTQYF
TRBV6-6	CASSRDRDRNTEAFF
TRBV11-2	CASSLQAVSAEAFF
TRBV2	CASRGLAHSYNEQFF
TRBV7-8	CASSLEHVYYGYTF
TRBV9	CASTGGGVRTEAFF
TRBV7-2	CASSQRDSYTQYF
TRBV30	CAWSVSFGNQPQHF
TRBV10-3	CAISDPARSSYNEQFF
TRBV10-1	CASRTSGNTGELFF
TRBV10-3	CAISDPGNFYNEQFF
TRBV14	CASSQDLPVSGFEGSEQFF
TRBV19	CASSPRADSNQPQHF
TRBV9	CASSRIAGGLTDTQYF
TRBV10-1	CASLGGLAGVRSYNEQFF
TRBV5-1	CASSPSGGRNEQFF
TRBV14	CASSPIRDSFQYF
TRBV18	CASSSTSGGAEYNEQFF
TRBV27	CASSPGTGGNQPQHF
TRBV10-2	CASSVVGEKLFF
TRBV30	CAWSAGWGEKLFF
TRBV4-1	CASSQGGGGTNEKLFF
TRBV7-6	CASSPHRGRVDTQYF
TRBV28	CASTTGQYSGANVLTF
TRBV6-5	CASFAGGNYGYTF
TRBV7-9	CASSRQVDYGYTF
TRBV25-1	CASSEPDRINEKLFF
TRBV14	CASSRLDRGRGYTF
TRBV18	CASSRMTGNSPLHF
TRBV7-3	CASSSWADRNMNTEAFF
TRBV19	CASSISRVGYNEQFF
TRBV29-1	CSVGRGNEQFF
TRBV5-6	CASSSGQGRSMRTEAFF
TRBV7-9	CASSSSGTGLSVWNQPQHF
TRBV28	CASGRLAGLYNEQFF
TRBV11-3	CASSLEPGGNEQFF
TRBV5-1	CASSFAAASGNTIYF
TRBV27	CASSFVQGAMGTDTQYF
TRBV20-1	CTCGKTDTQYF
TRBV29-1	CSVGSTGKYGYTF
TRBV19	CASSIPGTGELFF
TRBV4-3	CASSQDVSGGDTQYF
TRBV2	CASVPVGTGDFHGYTF
TRBV27	CASSLAGTGIGEQYF
TRBV9	CASSVEGQGTDTQYF
TRBV18	CASSPSRAQETQYF
TRBV28	CASSASRPYGYTF